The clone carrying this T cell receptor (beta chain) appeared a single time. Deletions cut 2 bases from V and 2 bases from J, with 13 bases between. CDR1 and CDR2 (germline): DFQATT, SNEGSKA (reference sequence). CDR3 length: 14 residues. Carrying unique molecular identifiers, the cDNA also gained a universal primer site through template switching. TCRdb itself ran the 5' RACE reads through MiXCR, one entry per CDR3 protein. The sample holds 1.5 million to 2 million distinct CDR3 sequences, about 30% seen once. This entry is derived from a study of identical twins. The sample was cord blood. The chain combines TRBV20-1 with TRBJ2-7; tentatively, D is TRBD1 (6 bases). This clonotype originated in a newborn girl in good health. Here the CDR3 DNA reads TGCAGTGCTAGAAACAGGGCCGGGACCTACGAGCAGTACTTC. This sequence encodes CSARNRAGTYEQYF.